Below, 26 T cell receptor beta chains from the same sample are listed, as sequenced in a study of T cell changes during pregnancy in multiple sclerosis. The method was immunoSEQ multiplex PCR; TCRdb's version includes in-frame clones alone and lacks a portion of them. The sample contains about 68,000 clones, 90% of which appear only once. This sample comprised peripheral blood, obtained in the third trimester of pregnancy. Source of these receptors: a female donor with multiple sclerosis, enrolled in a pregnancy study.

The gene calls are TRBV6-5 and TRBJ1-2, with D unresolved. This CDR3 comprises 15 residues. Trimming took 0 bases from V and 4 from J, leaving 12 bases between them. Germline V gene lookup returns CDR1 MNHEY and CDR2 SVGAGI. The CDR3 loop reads CASSYSTLIGYGYTF. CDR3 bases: TGTGCCAGCAGTTACTCAACGCTTATCGGCTATGGCTACACCTTC.

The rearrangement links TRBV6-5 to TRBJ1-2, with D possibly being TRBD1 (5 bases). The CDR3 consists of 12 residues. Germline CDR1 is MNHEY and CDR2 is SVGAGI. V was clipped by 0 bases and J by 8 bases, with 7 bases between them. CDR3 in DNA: TGTGCCAGCAGTTACTCGGGGCGAGGCTACACCTTC. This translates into CASSYSGRGYTF.

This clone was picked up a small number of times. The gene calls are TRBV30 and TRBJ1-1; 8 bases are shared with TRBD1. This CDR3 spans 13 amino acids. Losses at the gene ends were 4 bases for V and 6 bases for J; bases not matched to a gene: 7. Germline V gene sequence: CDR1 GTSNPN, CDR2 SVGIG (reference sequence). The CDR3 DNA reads TGTGCCTGGAACCCGACAGGGGTCGCTGAAGCTTTCTTT. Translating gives CAWNPTGVAEAFF. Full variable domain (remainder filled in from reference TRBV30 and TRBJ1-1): SQTIHQWPATLVQPVGSPLSLECTVEGTSNPNLYWYRQAAGRGLQLLFYSVGIGQISSEVPQNLSASRPQDRQFILSSKKLLLSDSGFYLCAWNPTGVAEAFFGQGTRLTVV.

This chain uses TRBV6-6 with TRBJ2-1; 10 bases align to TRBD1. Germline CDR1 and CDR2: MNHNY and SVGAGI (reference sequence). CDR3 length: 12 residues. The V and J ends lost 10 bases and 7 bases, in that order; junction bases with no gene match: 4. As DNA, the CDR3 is TGTGCCACCCGACAGGGGGCGAATGAGCAGTTCTTC. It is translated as CATRQGANEQFF.

As DNA, the CDR3 is TGTGCCAGCAGCGCGCGGGACAGGGGGCGGCCGGGGGAGCAGTACTTC. It yields the protein CASSARDRGRPGEQYF. This chain links TRBV7-8 with TRBJ2-7; 12 bases line up with TRBD1. The germline V gene encodes CDR1 SGHVS and CDR2 FQNEAQ. V dropped 5 bases and J dropped 7; count of bases not matched to a gene: 12. The CDR3 contains 16 residues.

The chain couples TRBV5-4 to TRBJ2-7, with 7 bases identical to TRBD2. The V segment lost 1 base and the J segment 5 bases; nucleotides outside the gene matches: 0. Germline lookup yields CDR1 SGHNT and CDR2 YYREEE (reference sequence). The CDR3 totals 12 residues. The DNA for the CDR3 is TGTGCCAGCAGCTTGAGCGGGGACGAGCAGTACTTC. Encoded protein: CASSLSGDEQYF.

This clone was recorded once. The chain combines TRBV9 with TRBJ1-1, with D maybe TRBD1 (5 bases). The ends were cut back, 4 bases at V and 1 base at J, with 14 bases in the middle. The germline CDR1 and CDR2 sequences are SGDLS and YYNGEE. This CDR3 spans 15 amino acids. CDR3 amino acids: CASSSTGEQNTEAFF. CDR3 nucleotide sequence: TGTGCCAGCAGCAGTACGGGGGAACAGAACACTGAAGCTTTCTTT.

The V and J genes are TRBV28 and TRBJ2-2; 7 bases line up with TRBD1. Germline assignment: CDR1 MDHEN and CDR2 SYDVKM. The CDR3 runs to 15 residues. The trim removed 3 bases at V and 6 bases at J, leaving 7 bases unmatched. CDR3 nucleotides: TGTGCCAGCAGTTTTCGGAACAGGGGAGCCGGGGAGCTGTTTTTT. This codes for CASSFRNRGAGELFF.

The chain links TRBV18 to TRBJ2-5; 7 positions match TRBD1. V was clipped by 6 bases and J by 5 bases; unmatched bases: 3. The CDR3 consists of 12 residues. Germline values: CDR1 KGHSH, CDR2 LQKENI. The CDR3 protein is CASSPTGETQYF. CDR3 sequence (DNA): TGTGCCAGCTCTCCGACAGGGGAGACCCAGTACTTC.

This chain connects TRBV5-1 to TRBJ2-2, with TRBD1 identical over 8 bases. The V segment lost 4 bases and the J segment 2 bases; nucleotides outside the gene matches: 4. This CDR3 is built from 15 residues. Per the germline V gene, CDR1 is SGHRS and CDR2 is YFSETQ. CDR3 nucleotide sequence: TGCGCCAGCAGCCAGGGGGCGATAAACACCGGGGAGCTGTTTTTT. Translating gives CASSQGAINTGELFF.

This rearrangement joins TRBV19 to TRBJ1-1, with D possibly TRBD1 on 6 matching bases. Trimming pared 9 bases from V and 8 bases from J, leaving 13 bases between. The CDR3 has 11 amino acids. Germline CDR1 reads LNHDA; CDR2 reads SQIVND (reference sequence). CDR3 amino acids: CASLNRAEAFF. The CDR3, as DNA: TGTGCCAGCCTCAACAGGGCAGAAGCTTTCTTT.

The CDR3 nucleotides read TGTGCCAGCAGTGAACGCGGCACAGATACGCAGTATTTT. It yields the protein CASSERGTDTQYF. The gene calls are TRBV6-1 and TRBJ2-3; D uncertain. V was cut by 2 bases and J by 1 base, with 4 bases left in between. Germline assignment: CDR1 MNHNS and CDR2 SASEGT. The CDR3 loop spans 13 amino acids.

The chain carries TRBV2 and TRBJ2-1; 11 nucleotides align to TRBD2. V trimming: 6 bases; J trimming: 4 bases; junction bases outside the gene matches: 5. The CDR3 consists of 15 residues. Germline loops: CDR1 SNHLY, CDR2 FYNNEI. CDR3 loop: CASRLAGGPYNEQFF. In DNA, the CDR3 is TGTGCCAGCAGGTTAGCGGGGGGGCCTTACAATGAGCAGTTCTTC. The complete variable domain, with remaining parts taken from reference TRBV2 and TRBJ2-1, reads EPEVTQTPSHQVTQMGQEVILRCVPISNHLYFYWYRQILGQKVEFLVSFYNNEISEKSEIFDDQFSVERPDGSNFTLKIRSTKLEDSAMYFCASRLAGGPYNEQFFGPGTRLTVL.

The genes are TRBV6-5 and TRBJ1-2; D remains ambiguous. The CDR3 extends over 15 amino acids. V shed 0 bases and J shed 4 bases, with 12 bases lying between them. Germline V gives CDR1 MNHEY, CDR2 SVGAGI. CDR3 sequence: CASSYSFERGYGYTF. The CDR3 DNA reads TGTGCCAGCAGTTACTCGTTTGAAAGAGGCTATGGCTACACCTTC.

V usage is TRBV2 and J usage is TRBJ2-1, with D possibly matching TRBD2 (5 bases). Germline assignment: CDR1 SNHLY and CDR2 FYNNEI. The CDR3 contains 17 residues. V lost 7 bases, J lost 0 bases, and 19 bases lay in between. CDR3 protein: CASIMDSEYSSYNEQFF. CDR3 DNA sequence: TGTGCCAGCATAATGGACTCCGAATACAGCTCCTACAATGAGCAGTTCTTC.

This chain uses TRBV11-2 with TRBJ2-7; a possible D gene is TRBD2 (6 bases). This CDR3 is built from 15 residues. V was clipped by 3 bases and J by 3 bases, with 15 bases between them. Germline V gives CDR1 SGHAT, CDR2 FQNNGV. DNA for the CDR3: TGTGCCAGCAGCTTGGAAACGGGACTCCTCTACGAGCAGTACTTC. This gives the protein CASSLETGLLYEQYF.

The CDR3 here is CASKIRATNEKLFF. DNA of the CDR3: TGTGCCAGCAAAATTCGAGCGACTAATGAAAAACTGTTTTTT. The chain uses TRBV2 and TRBJ1-4; D not certain. CDR3 length equals 14 residues. CDR1 SNHLY and CDR2 FYNNEI come from the germline V gene. Trimming pared 7 bases from V and 2 bases from J, leaving 11 bases between. Filled out from reference TRBV2 and TRBJ1-4, the complete variable domain reads EPEVTQTPSHQVTQMGQEVILRCVPISNHLYFYWYRQILGQKVEFLVSFYNNEISEKSEIFDDQFSVERPDGSNFTLKIRSTKLEDSAMYFCASKIRATNEKLFFGSGTQLSVL.

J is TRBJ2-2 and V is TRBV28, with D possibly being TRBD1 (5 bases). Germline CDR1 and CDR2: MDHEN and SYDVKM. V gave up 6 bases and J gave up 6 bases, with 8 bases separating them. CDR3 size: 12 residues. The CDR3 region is CASRGPAGELFF. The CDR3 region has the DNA TGTGCCAGCAGGGGGCCGGCCGGGGAGCTGTTTTTT.

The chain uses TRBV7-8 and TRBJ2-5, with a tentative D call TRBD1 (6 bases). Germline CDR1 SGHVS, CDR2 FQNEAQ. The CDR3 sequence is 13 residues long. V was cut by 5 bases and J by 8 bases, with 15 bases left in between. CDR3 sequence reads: CASSTGHSVTQYF. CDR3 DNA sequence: TGTGCCAGCAGCACAGGGCATAGCGTTACCCAGTACTTC.

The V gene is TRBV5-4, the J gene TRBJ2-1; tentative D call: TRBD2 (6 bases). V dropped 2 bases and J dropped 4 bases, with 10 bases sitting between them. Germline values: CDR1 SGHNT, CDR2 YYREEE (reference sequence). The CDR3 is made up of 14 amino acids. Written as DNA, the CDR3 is TGTGCCAGCAGCTTCCGGGACTCATACAATGAGCAGTTCTTC. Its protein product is CASSFRDSYNEQFF.

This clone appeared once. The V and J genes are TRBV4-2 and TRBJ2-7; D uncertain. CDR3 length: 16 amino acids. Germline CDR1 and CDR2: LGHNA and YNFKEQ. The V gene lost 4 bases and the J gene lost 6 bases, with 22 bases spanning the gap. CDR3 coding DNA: TGTGCCAGCAGCCCGAGGTCCTTTGGAAAGGTGGGCGAGCAGTACTTC. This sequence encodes CASSPRSFGKVGEQYF.

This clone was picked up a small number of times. The CDR3 sequence: CASSSTTGEDGYTF. The CDR3 nucleotides are TGTGCCAGCTCATCTACGACAGGGGAGGATGGCTACACCTTC. The chain has TRBV18 and TRBJ1-2, with 8 bases aligning to TRBD1. Trimming removed 5 bases from V and 6 bases from J; junction bases left unmatched: 8. CDR1 and CDR2 from the germline V gene are KGHSH and LQKENI. This CDR3 has 14 amino acids.

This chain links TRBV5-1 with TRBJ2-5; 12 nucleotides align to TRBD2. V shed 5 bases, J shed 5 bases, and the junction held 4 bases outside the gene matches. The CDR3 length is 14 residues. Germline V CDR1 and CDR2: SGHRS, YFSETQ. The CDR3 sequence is CASRLTSGGETQYF. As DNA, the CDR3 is TGCGCCAGCAGGTTGACTAGCGGGGGTGAGACCCAGTACTTC.

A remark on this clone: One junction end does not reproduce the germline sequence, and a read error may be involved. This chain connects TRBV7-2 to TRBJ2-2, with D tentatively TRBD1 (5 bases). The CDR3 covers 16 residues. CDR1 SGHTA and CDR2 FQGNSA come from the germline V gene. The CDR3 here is CASNLRGLPNAGELFF. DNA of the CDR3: TGTGCCAGCAACTTAAGGGGCCTCCCGAACGCCGGGGAGCTGTTTTTT.

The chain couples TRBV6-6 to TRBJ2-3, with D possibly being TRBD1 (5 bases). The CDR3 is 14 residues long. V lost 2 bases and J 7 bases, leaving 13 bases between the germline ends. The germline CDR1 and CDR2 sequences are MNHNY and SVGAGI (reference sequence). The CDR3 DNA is TGTGCCAGCAGTTACGCGGAAGGGGCAAATACGCAGTATTTT. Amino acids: CASSYAEGANTQYF.

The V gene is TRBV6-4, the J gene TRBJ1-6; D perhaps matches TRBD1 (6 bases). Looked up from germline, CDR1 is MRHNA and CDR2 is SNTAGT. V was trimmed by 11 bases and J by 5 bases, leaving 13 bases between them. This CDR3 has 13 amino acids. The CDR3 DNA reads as TGTGCCCTCCGCAGGGGAAATAATTCACCCCTCCACTTT. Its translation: CALRRGNNSPLHF.